The 21 T cell receptor delta chains listed next were all sequenced from one sample in a study of Vδ1+ human thymocytes. Notes on the study in general: Thymic TRG and TRD repertoires appeared highly polyclonal.

Sequences come from RNA converted to cDNA by reverse transcription. Pooled V-gene forward primers with one constant-region reverse primer generated the CDR3 amplicons by multiplex PCR. With CATT, TCRdb re-called clones from the multiplex PCR reads. The table lists roughly 55,000 delta-chain clones, around a sixth of them singletons. No cognate antigen is known for these TCRs. Sequencing was done on a sample of Vdelta1+ gamma-delta thymocytes from the thymus. Documented subset: FACS-sorted CD3+ TCRalphabeta- TCRVdelta1+ TCRVdelta2- thymocytes. Receptor source: a boy under three years old who had congenital heart surgery.

This clone was observed many times. V gene TRDV1 combines with J gene TRDJ1; D unresolved. V lost 0 bases, J lost 2 bases, and 16 bases lay in between. Germline CDR1 is TSWWSYY and CDR2 is QGS. There are 17 residues in the CDR3. CDR3 sequence: CALGELTPATVTDKLIF. CDR3 nucleotides: TGTGCTCTTGGGGAACTAACCCCAGCAACGGTAACCGATAAACTCATCTTT.

The sample holds a few counts of this clone. One end of the junction is discordant with germline, which a read error may explain. This chain connects TRDV2 to TRDJ1, with 7 bases matching TRDD3. CDR1 and CDR2 from the germline V gene are GEAIGNYY and EKD. The CDR3 is made up of 16 amino acids. The CDR3 nucleotides are TGTGCTTGTGACACCGTACTGGAGGATACGACCGATAAACTCATCTTT. Translation: CACDTVLEDTTDKLIF.

V usage is TRDV3 and J usage is TRDJ1, with TRDD2 as a possible D gene (5 bases). Trimming left V 1 base short and J 6 bases short, with 18 bases between. CDR1 TVYSNPD and CDR2 GDNSRS come from the germline V gene (reference sequence). This CDR3 spans 14 amino acids. This CDR3 is CAFTPYGEGYKLIF. In nucleotides, the CDR3 is TGTGCCTTTACCCCCTACGGTGAGGGTTATAAACTCATCTTT.

This clone was seen more than once but under ten times. The J gene is TRDJ1, the V gene TRDV2, with D maybe TRDD3 (6 bases). The CDR3 is 16 residues long. Trimming removed 6 bases at V and 1 base at J, with 20 bases between. Germline CDR1 is GEAIGNYY and CDR2 is EKD. As DNA, the CDR3 is TGTGCCTGTAACCCTGGGGACGACATGTTCACCGATAAACTCATCTTT. It specifies CACNPGDDMFTDKLIF.

The chain combines TRDV1 with TRDJ1, with D hard to call. This CDR3 has 13 amino acids. In germline, CDR1 is TSWWSYY, CDR2 QGS. Trimming took 4 bases from V and 2 from J, leaving 8 bases between them. DNA for the CDR3: TGTGCTCTTGGGGGACTGTGGACCGATAAACTCATCTTT. It codes for CALGGLWTDKLIF.

This clone occurred a few times. This chain uses TRDV2 with TRDJ3; TRDD3 agrees at 7 bases. The CDR3 is 22 residues long. Losses at the gene ends were 4 bases for V and 3 bases for J; bases not matched to a gene: 23. Germline V gives CDR1 GEAIGNYY, CDR2 EKD. The DNA of the CDR3 is TGTGCCTGTGAATCCGGGGGATGTTCATCTACACCGACCCTCTGGGACACCCGACAGATGTTTTTC. The encoded protein is CACESGGCSSTPTLWDTRQMFF.

This clone appeared a few times. The chain joins TRDV1 to TRDJ1, with D perhaps being TRDD2 or TRDD3 (6 bases each). V lost 2 bases and J lost 4, with 20 bases in between. This CDR3 has 17 amino acids. Germline assignment: CDR1 TSWWSYY and CDR2 QGS. The CDR3 loop reads CALGEVLPGIDGDKLIF. The CDR3 DNA reads as TGTGCTCTTGGGGAAGTCCTACCGGGGATCGATGGCGATAAACTCATCTTT.

The count of this clone is one. The J gene is TRDJ1, the V gene TRDV1; weak D call: TRDD3 (5 bases). CDR3 length: 18 residues. From germline, CDR1 is TSWWSYY and CDR2 QGS. The V gene lost 2 bases and the J gene lost 0 bases, with 19 bases spanning the gap. CDR3: CALGECVSNGGDTDKLIF. The CDR3 DNA reads TGTGCTCTTGGGGAATGCGTTTCAAACGGGGGGGACACCGATAAACTCATCTTT.

In the case of this clone: Being one base from a much bigger clone, this may be a read error. The chain has TRDV2 and TRDJ1, with 8 bases identical to TRDD3. The CDR3 is 17 amino acids. V was clipped by 0 bases and J by 2 bases; unmatched bases: 10. Germline assignment: CDR1 GEAIGNYY and CDR2 EKD. The CDR3 sequence is CACDTSMGDAPTDKLIF. The CDR3 bases are TGTGCCTGTGACACCTCGATGGGGGATGCGCCAACCGATAAACTCATCTTT.

This clone has only a few counts. The chain carries TRDV1 and TRDJ1; no definite D call. Germline lookup yields CDR1 TSWWSYY and CDR2 QGS. Trimming shortened V by 4 bases and J by 3 bases, and 18 bases separated the two germline ends. There are 16 residues in the CDR3. CDR3 DNA: TGTGCTCTTGGGGCCTCCCAAGGCGAGGGACCCGATAAACTCATCTTT. This translates into CALGASQGEGPDKLIF.

This clone was counted only a few times. The chain uses TRDV1 and TRDJ1; TRDD3 matches 9 bases. Trimming took 0 bases from V and 0 from J; bases not matched to a gene: 20. CDR3 length: 22 amino acids. Germline values: CDR1 TSWWSYY, CDR2 QGS. CDR3 amino acids: CALGELVSSLGTGGPYTDKLIF. The CDR3 DNA is TGTGCTCTTGGGGAACTAGTGTCATCCCTAGGTACTGGGGGACCGTACACCGATAAACTCATCTTT.

To note about this clone: It may be a read error: a sequence one base away is much more abundant. Additional DNA sequences in this sample encode the identical CDR3. This rearrangement joins TRDV2 to TRDJ1; TRDD3 matches 10 bases. The CDR3 has 16 amino acids. The germline gives CDR1 GEAIGNYY, CDR2 EKD. Here the CDR3 reads CACDTLGDRNTDKLIF. CDR3 DNA: TGTGCTTGTGACACGCTGGGGGATAGGAACACCGATAAACTCATCTTT.

Remarks on this clone: A read error is possible here, since a much larger clone lies one base away. V and J are TRDV2 and TRDJ1; 9 bases are shared with TRDD3. The V gene's germline CDR1 is GEAIGNYY and CDR2 EKD. V dropped 9 bases and J dropped 10; count of bases not matched to a gene: 17. The CDR3 is 14 residues long. In nucleotides, the CDR3 is TGTGCCCGCCTCTCCCGGATTGGGGGATATCGACTCATCTTT. Amino acids: CARLSRIGGYRLIF.

The V gene is TRDV1, the J gene TRDJ1, with 10 bases aligning to TRDD3. Germline trimming cut 3 bases from V and 0 bases from J; bases unmatched to any gene: 31. This CDR3 comprises 25 residues. From germline, CDR1 is TSWWSYY and CDR2 QGS. The CDR3 region has the DNA TGTGCTCTTGGGGATACTCCCTTCCTCCTTACTGGGGGATTCTCAGAAACCCCGTACACCGATAAACTCATCTTT. As protein: CALGDTPFLLTGGFSETPYTDKLIF.

The chain recombines TRDV1 with TRDJ1; D tentatively fits TRDD2 or TRDD3 (6 bases each). Germline CDR1 is TSWWSYY and CDR2 is QGS. The CDR3 length is 19 residues. V was trimmed by 0 bases and J by 0 bases, leaving 20 bases between them. The CDR3, as DNA: TGTGCTCTTGGGGAACTTCCTACGTCGGTGGGGGTTTACACCGATAAACTCATCTTT. Protein: CALGELPTSVGVYTDKLIF.

This chain links TRDV1 with TRDJ1, with TRDD3 matching 10 bases. J was trimmed by 4 bases and V by 2 bases; bases with no gene match: 16. The V gene's germline CDR1 is TSWWSYY and CDR2 QGS. The CDR3 has 19 residues. The DNA of the CDR3 is TGTGCTCTTGGGGAAGCTCGGGGATTACTGGGGGATCCGTGCGATAAACTCATCTTT. Translation gives CALGEARGLLGDPCDKLIF.

J is TRDJ1 and V is TRDV1; 7 positions agree with TRDD3. The ends lost 1 base at V and 1 base at J; junction bases unmatched: 12. Looked up from germline, CDR1 is TSWWSYY and CDR2 is QGS. The CDR3 spans 18 residues. CDR3 loop: CALGEPLLGIPITDKLIF. DNA for the CDR3: TGTGCTCTTGGGGAACCCCTACTTGGGATACCGATCACCGATAAACTCATCTTT.

The rearrangement joins TRDV1 to TRDJ1; D unclear. CDR3 length: 17 amino acids. Germline CDR1 TSWWSYY, CDR2 QGS. The V end was cut by 6 bases, the J end by 1 base, with 21 bases between. The chain's CDR3 is CALGRPDTVYSTDKLIF. CDR3 in DNA: TGTGCTCTTGGTAGACCCGACACCGTGTACTCCACCGATAAACTCATCTTT.

This rearrangement joins TRDV1 to TRDJ1, with D hard to call. The CDR3 has 14 residues. Germline V CDR1 and CDR2: TSWWSYY, QGS. Between the trimmed V and J ends, which lost 0 bases and 11 bases, there was a span of 16 bases. This CDR3 is CALGELGLKSCLIF. The CDR3 bases are TGTGCTCTTGGGGAACTTGGCCTAAAGTCGTGTCTCATCTTT.

This clone has just a few counts. This sequence joins TRDV1 and TRDJ1, with 11 positions matching TRDD3. Losses at the gene ends were 7 bases for V and 4 bases for J; bases not matched to a gene: 17. Germline-derived CDR1 and CDR2 are TSWWSYY and QGS. This CDR3 is built from 18 residues. The CDR3 nucleotides read TGTGCTCTTGAGGCCCGCGCATGGGGGATACGCGGGGACGATAAACTCATCTTT. It is translated as CALEARAWGIRGDDKLIF.

The rearrangement uses TRDV1 and TRDJ1, with 11 bases that match TRDD3. This CDR3 region has 21 residues. Germline V CDR1 and CDR2: TSWWSYY, QGS. The V and J ends lost 3 bases and 1 base, in that order; junction bases with no gene match: 19. Here the CDR3 reads CALGDGAWPHWGIGLTDKLIF. In DNA form, the CDR3 reads TGTGCTCTTGGGGATGGGGCCTGGCCGCACTGGGGGATAGGGCTCACCGATAAACTCATCTTT.